This T cell receptor (beta chain) was identified in a study of T-cell reconstitution after alpha-beta-depleted transplantation in children. Trimming removed 2 bases from V and 1 base from J, with 18 bases in between. The CDR3 length is 19 residues. Germline V gives CDR1 SGHVS, CDR2 FNYEAQ. A TCRbeta library incorporating unique molecular identifiers was prepared. TCRdb re-called the PCR reads through MiXCR, storing one row per CDR3 protein. The table lists roughly 570,000 distinct CDR3 sequences, about a quarter of them singletons, with under 45% in the top ten. The V gene is TRBV7-6, the J gene TRBJ2-6; D call uncertain. The origin of this receptor is a boy under three years old with Wiskott-Aldrich syndrome, due to receive a stem cell transplant. The source material was PBMCs, sampled before TCRalphabeta/CD19-depleted stem cell transplant. CDR3 amino acids: CASSLYAPYSVSGANVLTF. Here the CDR3 DNA reads TGTGCCAGCAGCTTATACGCCCCCTACAGTGTTTCTGGGGCCAACGTCCTGACTTTC.